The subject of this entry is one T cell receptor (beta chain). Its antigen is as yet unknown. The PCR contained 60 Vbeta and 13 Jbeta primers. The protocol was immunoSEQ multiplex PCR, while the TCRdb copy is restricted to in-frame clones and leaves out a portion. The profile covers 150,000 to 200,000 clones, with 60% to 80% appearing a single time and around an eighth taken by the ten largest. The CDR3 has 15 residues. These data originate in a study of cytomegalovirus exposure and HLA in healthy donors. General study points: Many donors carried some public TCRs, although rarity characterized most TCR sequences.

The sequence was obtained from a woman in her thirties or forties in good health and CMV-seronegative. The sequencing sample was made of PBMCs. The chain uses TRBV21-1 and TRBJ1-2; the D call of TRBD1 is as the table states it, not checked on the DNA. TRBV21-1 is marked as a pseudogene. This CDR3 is CASSKVRGGNYGYTF. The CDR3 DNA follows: TGTGCCAGCAGCAAAGTAAGGGGCGGTAACTATGGCTACACCTTC.